These 4 T cell receptor beta chains share one sample of origin, sequenced in a study of shared clonotypes between healthy human individuals. Measured with immunoSEQ multiplex PCR; TCRdb has only the in-frame clones, and not every one. The sample lists fewer than 1.4 million clones, around 82% occurring once. Material for sequencing was memory CD4+ T cells from PBMCs. Subset noted: CD45RA-negative fraction. These receptor sequences come from a man aged 18 to 29 in good health. Some clones in this sample may be carry-over from other donors' samples.

This clone was seen more than once but under ten times. V gene TRBV6-6 combines with J gene TRBJ2-7; TRBD1 or TRBD2 may be the D gene (5 bases each). Trimming removed 7 bases at V and 2 bases at J, with 12 bases between. This CDR3 region has 13 residues. Germline V gene sequence: CDR1 MNHNY, CDR2 SVGAGI (reference sequence). The CDR3 sequence: CASIGDAPYEQYF. In DNA, the CDR3 is TGTGCCAGCATAGGGGACGCACCCTACGAGCAGTACTTC.

This clone was seen at least ten times. This rearrangement joins TRBV27 to TRBJ1-2, with a tentative D call TRBD1 (6 bases). V was cut by 2 bases and J by 9 bases, with 10 bases left in between. Germline values: CDR1 MNHEY, CDR2 SMNVEV (reference sequence). The CDR3 extends over 12 amino acids. CDR3 bases: TGTGCCAGCAGTTTAACCGGACAGAGCTACACCTTC. Amino acids: CASSLTGQSYTF.

The gene calls are TRBV4-2 and TRBJ2-1, with a possible D match to TRBD2 (5 bases). The V gene's germline CDR1 is LGHNA and CDR2 YNFKEQ. This CDR3 region has 14 residues. V was trimmed by 4 bases and J by 10 bases, leaving 17 bases between them. The CDR3 DNA is TGTGCCAGCAGCCGCGAACCGACTACACAGGAGCAGTTCTTC. This translates into CASSREPTTQEQFF.

The chain has TRBV5-4 and TRBJ2-1, with D unclear. The CDR3 is 11 amino acids. V gave up 5 bases and J gave up 12 bases, with 12 bases separating them. CDR1 and CDR2 from the germline V gene are SGHNT and YYREEE (reference sequence). CDR3 DNA: TGTGCCAGCAGTGTGAAGGACGTGCAGTTCTTC. Its translation is CASSVKDVQFF.